The next 14 T cell receptor beta chains were all read from a single sample in a study of blood T cell repertoires in COVID-19 (dated by TCRdb to about 2020). Libraries were made using the immunoSEQ multiplex PCR assay. This immuneACCESS table, as held by TCRdb, lists in-frame sequences with V and J called but not all clones. Of the missing ones, under half trace to an unresolved V gene in checked studies; the others have no known cause. The sample contains approximately 270,000 clones, around 92% of them found a single time. Under 2.5% of the sample is taken by the ten largest. Sequencing input: PBMCs or T cells enriched from blood (not recorded which). These receptors all come from a woman aged 55-70 years who had recovered from COVID-19.

The rearrangement uses TRBV24-1 and TRBJ2-6; 10 bases are shared with TRBD1. CDR3 length: 16 amino acids. Germline values: CDR1 KGHDR, CDR2 SFDVKD. Trimming took 5 bases from V and 2 from J; bases not matched to a gene: 2. CDR3: CATSGDRGTGANVLTF. CDR3 DNA sequence: TGTGCCACCAGTGGGGACAGGGGTACTGGGGCCAACGTCCTGACTTTC.

This chain connects TRBV7-9 to TRBJ1-2, with TRBD1 matching over 7 bases. The CDR3 runs 14 residues. Trimming removed 3 bases from V and 7 bases from J; junction bases left unmatched: 8. Looked up from germline, CDR1 is SEHNR and CDR2 is FQNEAQ (reference sequence). The CDR3 nucleotides are TGTGCCAGCAGCTTCCAGGGGGTCTGGGGTGGCTACACCTTC. Amino acids: CASSFQGVWGGYTF.

The rearrangement joins TRBV27 to TRBJ1-6; 7 positions agree with TRBD1. Trimming took 1 base from V and 9 from J; bases not matched to a gene: 6. This CDR3 has 15 amino acids. Per the germline V gene, CDR1 is MNHEY and CDR2 is SMNVEV (reference sequence). The CDR3 DNA is TGTGCCAGCAGTTTATTCCAGGGGGTTGGTTCACCCCTCCACTTT. Translated, it gives CASSLFQGVGSPLHF.

V gene TRBV5-5 combines with J gene TRBJ2-7, with 8 positions matching TRBD1. The germline V gene has CDR1 SGHKS and CDR2 YYEKEE (reference sequence). The CDR3 spans 15 residues. V trimming: 3 bases; J trimming: 4 bases; junction bases outside the gene matches: 9. CDR3 residues: CASSSPTGGRYEQYF. The CDR3 nucleotides read TGTGCCAGCAGCTCCCCAACAGGGGGGAGGTACGAGCAGTACTTC. Variable domain in full (rest from reference TRBV5-5 and TRBJ2-7): DAGVTQSPTHLIKTRGQQVTLRCSPISGHKSVSWYQQVLGQGPQFIFQYYEKEERGRGNFPDRFSARQFPNYSSELNVNALLLGDSALYLCASSSPTGGRYEQYFGPGTRLTVT.

Here the CDR3 reads CASSFSGAYSGNTIYF. The CDR3 DNA follows: TGTGCCAGCAGTTTCTCAGGTGCTTACTCTGGAAACACCATATATTTT. V usage is TRBV28 and J usage is TRBJ1-3, with D hard to call. The germline V and J ends were trimmed by 3 bases and 0 bases, with 12 bases remaining between them. CDR1 is MDHEN and CDR2 is SYDVKM in the germline V gene. This CDR3 is 16 amino acids long. The variable domain in full, with the rest retrieved from reference TRBV28 and TRBJ1-3, is DVKVTQSSRYLVKRTGEKVFLECVQDMDHENMFWYRQDPGLGLRLIYFSYDVKMKEKGDIPEGYSVSREKKERFSLILESASTNQTSMYLCASSFSGAYSGNTIYFGEGSWLTVV.

The genes are TRBV4-2 and TRBJ2-2, with 8 bases identical to TRBD2. The CDR3 runs to 17 residues. The V and J ends lost 0 bases and 4 bases, in that order; junction bases with no gene match: 7. Germline loops: CDR1 LGHNA, CDR2 YNFKEQ. The CDR3 DNA is TGTGCCAGCAGCCAAGATCCAGCGGGAGCGCCCACCGGGGAGCTGTTTTTT. This encodes CASSQDPAGAPTGELFF.

The chain links TRBV2 to TRBJ2-7; no firm D call. Looked up from germline, CDR1 is SNHLY and CDR2 is FYNNEI. This CDR3 has 13 residues. Trimming stripped 8 bases from V and 2 bases from J, with 13 bases between. The CDR3 bases are TGTGCCAGCTCCCGGGTCCAACCCTACGAGCAGTACTTC. It is translated as CASSRVQPYEQYF.

The chain employs TRBV3-1 (or the pseudogene TRBV3-2) and TRBJ2-5; D is unresolved. There are 12 residues in the CDR3. Trimming stripped 0 bases from V and 7 bases from J, with 6 bases between. Germline CDR1 is LGHDT and CDR2 is YNNKEL (reference sequence). CDR3 nucleotides: TGTGCCAGCAGCCAAGAAGCAGGGACCCAGTACTTC. Translation: CASSQEAGTQYF.

This clone was observed a single time. The DNA for the CDR3 is TGTGCCTGGAGTGTAATAAGAGGGGGCGAGGTGCCCCTCCACTTT. It encodes CAWSVIRGGEVPLHF. The rearrangement uses TRBV30 and TRBJ1-6; 7 bases line up with TRBD1. The germline gives CDR1 GTSNPN, CDR2 SVGIG (reference sequence). The V and J ends lost 0 bases and 13 bases, in that order; junction bases with no gene match: 12. The CDR3 sequence is 15 residues long.

V and J are TRBV9 and TRBJ1-1; D call uncertain. This CDR3 is 16 amino acids long. Germline loops: CDR1 SGDLS, CDR2 YYNGEE. Trimming took off 0 bases at V and 1 base at J, with 13 bases between the two ends. The CDR3 here is CASSVAVGTQNTEAFF. In nucleotides, the CDR3 is TGTGCCAGCAGCGTAGCAGTGGGCACCCAGAACACTGAAGCTTTCTTT.

V gene TRBV12-3 or TRBV12-4 combines with J gene TRBJ2-2; D is ambiguous. This CDR3 comprises 12 residues. V dropped 7 bases and J dropped 6 bases, with 9 bases sitting between them. The CDR3 reads CASTPPPGELFF. CDR3 in DNA: TGTGCCAGCACTCCTCCCCCCGGGGAGCTGTTTTTT.

This chain uses TRBV7-9 with TRBJ2-3; 7 bases are a match to TRBD2. The germline CDR1 and CDR2 sequences are SEHNR and FQNEAQ (reference sequence). The CDR3 is made up of 13 amino acids. V trimming: 7 bases; J trimming: 4 bases; junction bases outside the gene matches: 5. The CDR3 coding sequence is TGTGCCAGCAACCCGACTAGCCCAGATACGCAGTATTTT. Translated: CASNPTSPDTQYF.

The V call is TRBV5-4, the J call TRBJ2-3, with 16 nucleotides matching TRBD2. The V and J ends lost 0 bases and 6 bases, in that order; junction bases with no gene match: 4. The CDR3 covers 17 residues. From germline, CDR1 is SGHNT and CDR2 YYREEE (reference sequence). CDR3 loop: CASSLGGLAGGADTQYF. The DNA of the CDR3 is TGTGCCAGCAGCTTGGGGGGACTAGCGGGAGGGGCGGATACGCAGTATTTT.

The chain has TRBV18 and TRBJ1-5, with 7 bases fitting TRBD1. V was clipped by 0 bases and J by 4 bases; unmatched bases: 3. The CDR3 sequence is 15 residues long. Germline loops: CDR1 KGHSH, CDR2 LQKENI. The CDR3 nucleotides are TGTGCCAGCTCACCACCGGGGACAGAAAATCAGCCCCAGCATTTT. It encodes CASSPPGTENQPQHF.